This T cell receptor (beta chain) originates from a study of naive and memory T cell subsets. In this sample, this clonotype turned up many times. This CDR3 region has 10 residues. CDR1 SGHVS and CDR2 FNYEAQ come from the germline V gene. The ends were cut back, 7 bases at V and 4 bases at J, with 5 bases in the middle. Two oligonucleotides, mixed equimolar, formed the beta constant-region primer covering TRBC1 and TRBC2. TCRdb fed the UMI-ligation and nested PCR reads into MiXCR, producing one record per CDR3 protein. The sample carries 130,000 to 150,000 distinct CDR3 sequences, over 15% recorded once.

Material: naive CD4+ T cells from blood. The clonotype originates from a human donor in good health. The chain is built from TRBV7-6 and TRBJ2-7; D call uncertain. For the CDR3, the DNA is TGTGCCAGCACCTCGTACGAGCAGTACTTC. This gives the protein CASTSYEQYF. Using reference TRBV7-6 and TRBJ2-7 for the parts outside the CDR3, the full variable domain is GAGVSQSPRYKVTKRGQDVALRCDPISGHVSLYWYRQALGQGPEFLTYFNYEAQQDKSGLPNDRFSAERPEGSISTLTIQRTEQRDSAMYRCASTSYEQYFGPGTRLTVT.